The 2 T cell receptor beta chains listed next were all sequenced from one sample in a study of TIL therapy for anti-PD-1-resistant metastatic lung cancer. Stated time point: pre-treatment sample, taken before nivolumab and TIL therapy. Most excised metastases sampled were pleural nodules or supraclavicular lymph nodes. Sequencing used immunoSEQ v3. Measured with immunoSEQ multiplex PCR; TCRdb has only the in-frame clones, and not every one. The sample has about 100,000 clones, about two thirds seen once; the top ten hold approximately 11%. Sequenced here: tumor tissue, sampled at baseline. The receptors stem from a person between 25 and 79 years old with non-small cell lung cancer.

The J gene is TRBJ2-7, the V gene TRBV27; 14 nucleotides match TRBD2. Germline V lookup: CDR1 MNHEY, CDR2 SMNVEV (reference sequence). The CDR3 contains 16 residues. V shed 6 bases, J shed 4 bases, and the junction held 8 bases outside the gene matches. The CDR3 DNA follows: TGTGCCAGCAGCTCCGGGCGACTAGCGGGAGGGTACGAGCAGTACTTC. Protein product: CASSSGRLAGGYEQYF.

With respect to this clone: Other nucleotide sequences from this sample produce the same CDR3. V and J are TRBV30 and TRBJ1-4; TRBD1 aligns across 10 bases. After removal of 3 bases from V and 6 bases from J, the junction contained 4 bases not matched to a gene. Germline V gene data show CDR1 as GTSNPN and CDR2 as SVGIG (reference sequence). CDR3 length: 14 amino acids. The CDR3 sequence: CAWSRDRGYEKLFF. CDR3 DNA sequence: TGTGCCTGGAGCCGGGACAGGGGATATGAAAAACTGTTTTTT.